This T cell receptor (beta chain) was sequenced in a study of T-cell reconstitution after alpha-beta-depleted transplantation in children. The CDR3 extends over 12 amino acids. CDR1 is DFQATT and CDR2 is SNEGSKA in the germline V gene (reference sequence). The germline V and J ends were trimmed by 5 bases and 2 bases, with 8 bases remaining between them. This clonotype was seen only a few times. No antigen is known for it. It was with unique molecular identifiers that the TCRbeta library was prepared. TCRdb re-analysed the PCR reads in MiXCR, keeping a single row per CDR3 protein. The table includes approximately 130,000 distinct CDR3 sequences, about 9.5% detected once. Whole-study findings and limits: The high TCRbeta diversity at day 60 in some patients came from surviving recipient T cells and thymic progenitors. Reportedly, alpha-beta T cells present about two months post-transplant originated from several hundred expanded clones of graft origin. Among T cells one year after transplant, newly produced cells accounted for most counts and diversity.

J is TRBJ2-3 and V is TRBV20-1, with D possibly matching TRBD1 (6 bases). Source: PBMCs, mostly from graft donor cells, taken 180 days after TCRalphabeta/CD19-depleted stem cell transplant. This receptor was obtained from a girl under two years old who had a stem cell transplant for combined immunodeficiency, so the T cells may come from the graft donor. The CDR3 region has the DNA TGCAGTGCTCAGGGACACACAGATACGCAGTATTTT. It yields the protein CSAQGHTDTQYF.